Listed here are 27 T cell receptor beta chains from one sample, sequenced in a study of blood T cell repertoires in COVID-19. TCRdb's copy holds only in-frame clones and misses some; the assay was immunoSEQ multiplex PCR. The sample yields about 140,000 clones, over 80% seen once. Input material: PBMCs or T cells enriched from blood (not recorded which). Receptors originate from a woman in her 40s who had recovered from COVID-19.

The chain couples TRBV2 to TRBJ2-7; D is ambiguous. The CDR3 runs 12 residues. CDR1 and CDR2 (germline): SNHLY, FYNNEI. The ends were cut back, 8 bases at V and 5 bases at J, with 13 bases in the middle. CDR3 protein: CASARVVHEQYF. The CDR3 bases are TGTGCCAGCGCAAGAGTGGTCCACGAGCAGTACTTC.

This chain links TRBV9 with TRBJ1-2; no firm D call. Germline CDR1 reads SGDLS; CDR2 reads YYNGEE. The CDR3 is 16 amino acids. V lost 0 bases to trimming and J lost 4 bases, with 16 bases between them. As DNA, the CDR3 is TGTGCCAGCAGCGTAGAAGTTCGGGGTATGGGCTATGGCTACACCTTC. As protein: CASSVEVRGMGYGYTF.

This chain connects TRBV9 to TRBJ2-3, with 10 nucleotides matching TRBD2. Germline V gene sequence: CDR1 SGDLS, CDR2 YYNGEE. J gave up 4 bases and V 0 bases, and 5 bases lay outside the gene matches. The CDR3 totals 16 residues. In DNA form, the CDR3 reads TGTGCCAGCAGCGTAGTAAGCGGGGGGGCCGCAGATACGCAGTATTTT. Translated, it gives CASSVVSGGAADTQYF.

This clone was picked up a small number of times. The chain combines TRBV6-4 with TRBJ2-3; TRBD2 agrees at 10 bases. Trimming removed 5 bases from V and 0 bases from J; junction bases left unmatched: 2. The CDR3 spans 15 residues. Per germline, CDR1 MRHNA and CDR2 SNTAGT. The CDR3 reads CASSPTSGSTDTQYF. The CDR3 bases are TGTGCCAGCAGTCCGACTAGCGGGAGCACAGATACGCAGTATTTT.

The chain recombines TRBV2 with TRBJ2-1; 10 nucleotides line up with TRBD2. The CDR3 covers 14 residues. The junction had 5 bases not matched to a gene; V was cut back by 8 bases and J by 4 bases. Per the germline V gene, CDR1 is SNHLY and CDR2 is FYNNEI. Here the CDR3 DNA reads TGTGCCAGCCAAGCGGGGGGGGCATACAATGAGCAGTTCTTC. It encodes CASQAGGAYNEQFF.

The chain joins TRBV30 to TRBJ2-3; no firm D call. With 7 bases removed from V and 2 bases from J, the gap between germline ends came to 13 bases. The CDR3 sequence is 13 residues long. The germline CDR1 and CDR2 sequences are GTSNPN and SVGIG (reference sequence). CDR3 DNA: TGTGCCTTTTCCCGAGGAGCCACAGATACGCAGTATTTT. Its translation: CAFSRGATDTQYF.

The gene calls are TRBV11-2 and TRBJ1-3, with 8 bases matching TRBD1. V gave up 6 bases and J gave up 8 bases; unmatched junction bases: 9. This CDR3 has 14 residues. Germline CDR1 and CDR2: SGHAT and FQNNGV. The CDR3 loop reads CASRTTGARDTIYF. The CDR3 bases are TGTGCCAGCAGAACGACAGGGGCCCGGGACACCATATATTTT.

This chain connects TRBV9 to TRBJ2-3; D remains ambiguous. The CDR3 sequence is 13 residues long. Germline V gene sequence: CDR1 SGDLS, CDR2 YYNGEE. Trimming stripped 4 bases from V and 3 bases from J, with 9 bases between. CDR3 in amino acids: CASSPLGTDTQYF. CDR3 bases: TGTGCCAGCAGCCCCCTCGGGACAGATACGCAGTATTTT.

The chain is built from TRBV24-1 and TRBJ1-5; 7 bases agree with TRBD1. V dropped 10 bases and J dropped 3; count of bases not matched to a gene: 8. In germline, CDR1 is KGHDR, CDR2 SFDVKD. CDR3 size: 14 residues. CDR3 in amino acids: CATSTGDYNQPQHF. CDR3 DNA sequence: TGTGCCACGAGTACAGGGGATTACAATCAGCCCCAGCATTTT.

The chain joins TRBV6-1 to TRBJ2-3, with D perhaps matching TRBD1 (6 bases). The CDR3 consists of 15 residues. Germline V gives CDR1 MNHNS, CDR2 SASEGT. Trimming stripped 3 bases from V and 6 bases from J, with 16 bases between. The CDR3 DNA sequence: TGTGCCAGCAGTGACCAGGGGTCGGGCTCCGATACGCAGTATTTT. It is translated as CASSDQGSGSDTQYF.

The chain employs TRBV30 and TRBJ2-2; TRBD2 matches 14 bases. There are 16 residues in the CDR3. The germline gives CDR1 GTSNPN, CDR2 SVGIG (reference sequence). V lost 0 bases to trimming and J lost 7 bases; unmatched junction nucleotides: 4. CDR3 in DNA: TGTGCCTGGAGTGTGGGACTAGCGGGAGCGGGCGGGGAGCTGTTTTTT. Its translation is CAWSVGLAGAGGELFF.

V usage is TRBV7-8 and J usage is TRBJ1-5; 8 positions agree with TRBD1. After removal of 5 bases from V and 1 base from J, the junction contained 4 bases not matched to a gene. Germline V gene data show CDR1 as SGHVS and CDR2 as FQNEAQ. The CDR3 consists of 15 residues. This CDR3 reads CASSLRQGSNQPQHF. CDR3 in DNA: TGTGCCAGCAGCCTCCGACAGGGGAGCAATCAGCCCCAGCATTTT.

The chain joins TRBV20-1 to TRBJ2-5; D gene unclear. Trimming took off 3 bases at V and 2 bases at J, with 4 bases between the two ends. Germline loops: CDR1 DFQATT, CDR2 SNEGSKA (reference sequence). CDR3 length equals 11 residues. The DNA for the CDR3 is TGCAGTGCTAGCCTGCAAGAGACCCAGTACTTC. This codes for CSASLQETQYF.

The chain couples TRBV11-1 to TRBJ1-2; D unresolved. CDR3 length: 14 amino acids. Germline lookup yields CDR1 SGHAT and CDR2 FQDESV (reference sequence). Trimming shortened V by 1 base and J by 2 bases, and 8 bases separated the two germline ends. CDR3 DNA: TGTGCCAGCAGCTTAGAGAGCGAGAACTATGGCTACACCTTC. This codes for CASSLESENYGYTF.

This clone was seen more than once but under ten times. The V and J genes are TRBV30 and TRBJ1-1; possible D gene TRBD1, 5 bases. The CDR3 is 15 amino acids. Trimming removed 1 base at V and 5 bases at J, with 17 bases between. From germline, CDR1 is GTSNPN and CDR2 SVGIG (reference sequence). The CDR3 protein is CAWSEVNVGGTEAFF. The CDR3 coding sequence is TGTGCCTGGAGTGAGGTTAATGTGGGGGGTACTGAAGCTTTCTTT. The variable domain in full, with the rest retrieved from reference TRBV30 and TRBJ1-1, is SQTIHQWPATLVQPVGSPLSLECTVEGTSNPNLYWYRQAAGRGLQLLFYSVGIGQISSEVPQNLSASRPQDRQFILSSKKLLLSDSGFYLCAWSEVNVGGTEAFFGQGTRLTVV.

The chain has TRBV18 and TRBJ1-1; TRBD1 agrees at 9 bases. CDR3 length: 15 residues. From germline, CDR1 is KGHSH and CDR2 LQKENI. V gave up 3 bases and J gave up 0 bases; unmatched junction bases: 2. The CDR3 is CASSPGTGMNTEAFF. As DNA, the CDR3 is TGTGCCAGCTCACCTGGGACAGGGATGAACACTGAAGCTTTCTTT.

The gene calls are TRBV25-1 and TRBJ2-1; D may be TRBD1 (6 bases). The length of the CDR3 is 13 residues. The germline CDR1 and CDR2 sequences are MGHDK and SYGVNS. V lost 7 bases to trimming and J lost 6 bases, with 13 bases between them. In DNA form, the CDR3 reads TGTGCCAGCACCACCGGACAGTTCAATGAGCAGTTCTTC. Translated: CASTTGQFNEQFF.

The V and J genes are TRBV7-9 and TRBJ2-7; TRBD1 matches at 9 bases. The germline V gene has CDR1 SEHNR and CDR2 FQNEAQ (reference sequence). The trim removed 5 bases at V and 2 bases at J, leaving 10 bases unmatched. The CDR3 has 16 residues. The chain's CDR3 is CASSPIPDRGTYEQYF. The CDR3 DNA reads TGTGCCAGCAGCCCGATCCCGGACAGGGGAACCTACGAGCAGTACTTC.

The chain has TRBV11-2 and TRBJ2-3; tentative D call: TRBD1 (5 bases). The CDR3 is made up of 14 amino acids. Germline V gene data show CDR1 as SGHAT and CDR2 as FQNNGV. Deletions cut 1 base from V and 8 bases from J, with 13 bases between. The DNA for the CDR3 is TGTGCCAGCAGCTTAGGAGTACAGGCCCCTACGCAGTATTTT. It encodes CASSLGVQAPTQYF. The full variable domain, completed using reference TRBV11-2 and TRBJ2-3, is EAGVAQSPRYKIIEKRQSVAFWCNPISGHATLYWYQQILGQGPKLLIQFQNNGVVDDSQLPKDRFSAERLKGVDSTLKIQPAKLEDSAVYLCASSLGVQAPTQYFGPGTRLTVL.

The chain is built from TRBV7-8 and TRBJ1-1, with a tentative D call TRBD1 (5 bases). Germline V gene sequence: CDR1 SGHVS, CDR2 FQNEAQ. V lost 2 bases and J 7 bases, leaving 17 bases between the germline ends. There are 15 residues in the CDR3. As DNA, the CDR3 is TGTGCCAGCAGCTTAATCTTGGCCCAGGGTGGTGAAGCTTTCTTT. It yields the protein CASSLILAQGGEAFF.

V gene TRBV10-3 combines with J gene TRBJ1-2; tentatively, D is TRBD1 (6 bases). This CDR3 comprises 16 residues. Germline V lookup: CDR1 ENHRY, CDR2 SYGVKD. V was shortened by 9 bases and J by 6 bases, with 26 bases between the two germline ends. CDR3 sequence: CAMSLNRDKEGDGYTF. The DNA for the CDR3 is TGTGCCATGAGTCTCAACCGGGACAAAGAAGGTGATGGCTACACCTTC.

This clone was counted ten times or more. The chain has TRBV11-2 and TRBJ2-7; D perhaps matches TRBD2 (7 bases). The CDR3 loop spans 16 amino acids. Germline assignment: CDR1 SGHAT and CDR2 FQNNGV. The V gene lost 1 base and the J gene lost 1 base, with 14 bases spanning the gap. CDR3 in DNA: TGTGCCAGCAGCTTAGGCGGCGGGGGCTATTCCTACGAGCAGTACTTC. Its protein is CASSLGGGGYSYEQYF.

This clone was counted once. The gene calls are TRBV7-8 and TRBJ1-3; the D gene is possibly TRBD1 (5 bases). CDR1 and CDR2 from the germline V gene are SGHVS and FQNEAQ. CDR3 length: 16 amino acids. Trimming pared 5 bases from V and 0 bases from J, leaving 14 bases between. CDR3 bases: TGTGCCAGCAGCCGTAATGCCGGGGGCTCTGGAAACACCATATATTTT. This encodes CASSRNAGGSGNTIYF. The full variable domain, with the rest looked up from reference TRBV7-8 and TRBJ1-3, is GAGVSQSPRYKVAKRGQDVALRCDPISGHVSLFWYQQALGQGPEFLTYFQNEAQLDKSGLPSDRFFAERPEGSVSTLKIQRTQQEDSAVYLCASSRNAGGSGNTIYFGEGSWLTVV.

This chain joins TRBV12-3 or TRBV12-4 and TRBJ2-5; the D gene is possibly TRBD2 (7 bases). The V end lost 6 bases, the J end lost 1 base, and 9 bases lay between the germline ends. The CDR3 loop spans 13 amino acids. In DNA form, the CDR3 reads TGTGCCAGCAGAGGGGGGGCCCAAGAGACCCAGTACTTC. Protein: CASRGGAQETQYF.

The rearrangement uses TRBV3-1 (or the pseudogene TRBV3-2) and TRBJ1-4, with a weak D call TRBD1 (5 bases). The CDR3 has 14 amino acids. Deletions cut 3 bases from V and 0 bases from J, with 5 bases between. Per the germline V gene, CDR1 is LGHDT and CDR2 is YNNKEL (reference sequence). The CDR3 sequence is CASSQTATNEKLFF. The CDR3 nucleotides read TGTGCCAGCAGCCAGACAGCAACTAATGAAAAACTGTTTTTT.

The genes are TRBV3-1 (or the pseudogene TRBV3-2) and TRBJ1-2, with no clear D. The CDR3 sequence is 12 residues long. Germline loops: CDR1 LGHDT, CDR2 YNNKEL (reference sequence). Trimming took off 5 bases at V and 2 bases at J, with 6 bases between the two ends. The CDR3 loop is CASSGDNYGYTF. The CDR3 DNA follows: TGTGCCAGCAGCGGAGACAACTATGGCTACACCTTC.

The CDR3 here is CASSFVNTEAFF. As DNA, the CDR3 is TGTGCCAGTAGCTTCGTGAACACTGAAGCTTTCTTT. The rearrangement joins TRBV19 to TRBJ1-1, with D unclear. Germline assignment: CDR1 LNHDA and CDR2 SQIVND (reference sequence). Trimming removed 6 bases from V and 0 bases from J, with 5 bases in between. The CDR3 runs to 12 residues.